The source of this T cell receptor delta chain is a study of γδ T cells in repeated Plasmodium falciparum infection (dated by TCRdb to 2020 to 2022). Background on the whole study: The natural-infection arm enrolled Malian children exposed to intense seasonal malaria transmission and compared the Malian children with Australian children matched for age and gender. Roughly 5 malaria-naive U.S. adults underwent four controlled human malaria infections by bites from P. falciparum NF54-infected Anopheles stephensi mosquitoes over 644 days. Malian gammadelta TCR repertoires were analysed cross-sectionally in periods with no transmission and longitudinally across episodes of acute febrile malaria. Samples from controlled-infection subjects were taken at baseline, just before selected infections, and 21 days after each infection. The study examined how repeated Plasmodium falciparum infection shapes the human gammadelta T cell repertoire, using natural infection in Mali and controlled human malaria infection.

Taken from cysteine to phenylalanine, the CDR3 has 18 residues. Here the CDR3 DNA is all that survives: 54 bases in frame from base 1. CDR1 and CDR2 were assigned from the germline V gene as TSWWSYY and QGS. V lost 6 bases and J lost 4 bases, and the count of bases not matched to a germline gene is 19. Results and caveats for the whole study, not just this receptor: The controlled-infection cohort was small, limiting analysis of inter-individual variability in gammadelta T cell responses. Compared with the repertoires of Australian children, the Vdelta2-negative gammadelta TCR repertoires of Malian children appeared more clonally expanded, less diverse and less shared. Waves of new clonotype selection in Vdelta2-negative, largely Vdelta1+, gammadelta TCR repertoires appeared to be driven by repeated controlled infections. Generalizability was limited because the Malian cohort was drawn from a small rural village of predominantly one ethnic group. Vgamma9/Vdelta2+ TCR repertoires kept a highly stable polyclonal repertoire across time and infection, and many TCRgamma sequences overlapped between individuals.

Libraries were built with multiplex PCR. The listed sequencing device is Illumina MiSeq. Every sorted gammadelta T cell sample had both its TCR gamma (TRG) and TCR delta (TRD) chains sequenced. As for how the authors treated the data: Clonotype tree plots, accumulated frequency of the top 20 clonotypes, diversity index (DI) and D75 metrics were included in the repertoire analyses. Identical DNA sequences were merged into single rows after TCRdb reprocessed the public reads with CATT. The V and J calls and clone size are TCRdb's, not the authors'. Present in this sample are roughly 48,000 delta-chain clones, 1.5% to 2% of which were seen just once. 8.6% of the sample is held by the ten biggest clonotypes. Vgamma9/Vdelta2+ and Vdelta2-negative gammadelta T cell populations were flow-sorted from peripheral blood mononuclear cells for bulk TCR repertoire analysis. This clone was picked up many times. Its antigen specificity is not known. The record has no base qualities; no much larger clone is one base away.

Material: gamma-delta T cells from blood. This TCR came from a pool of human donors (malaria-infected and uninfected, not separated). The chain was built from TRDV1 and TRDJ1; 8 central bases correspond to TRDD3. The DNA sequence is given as TGTGCTCTTGGCGAAATAACCCTGTCGGGGGGATATGGCGATAAACTCATCTTT. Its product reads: CALGEITLSGGYGDKLIF.